The 8 T cell receptor beta chains below were found in one sample sequenced in a study of long-term antiretroviral therapy in people with HIV. The run of the v3.0 immunoSEQ assay was at survey level. The assay was immunoSEQ multiplex PCR, and TCRdb's table has in-frame clones only and misses some. The sample records roughly 20,000 clones, approximately 86% being singletons. The sample was unsorted PBMCs, taken at the start of antiretroviral therapy. The receptor set was obtained from a man in his fifties or sixties with HIV.

In this sample, this clone turned up a few times. The V and J genes are TRBV4-3 and TRBJ1-3, with TRBD1 identical over 7 bases. Germline V gene sequence: CDR1 LGHNA, CDR2 YSLEER. The CDR3 consists of 16 residues. Trimming at V came to 0 bases and at J to 0 bases, leaving 2 bases not matched to a gene. CDR3 nucleotides: TGCGCCAGCAGCCAAGAGGGACAGAGCTCTGGAAACACCATATATTTT. Encoded protein: CASSQEGQSSGNTIYF.

The V gene is TRBV11-2, the J gene TRBJ1-5; D remains unclear. The V and J ends lost 5 bases and 3 bases respectively, with 14 bases between them. Germline V gives CDR1 SGHAT, CDR2 FQNNGV. The CDR3 extends over 15 amino acids. The chain's CDR3 is CASSPPENYNQPQHF. The CDR3 region has the DNA TGTGCCAGCAGCCCACCTGAGAATTACAATCAGCCCCAGCATTTT.

The CDR3 sequence: CASSTPGSGTDTQYF. The CDR3 coding sequence is TGTGCCAGTAGTACCCCCGGGTCGGGCACAGATACGCAGTATTTT. The rearrangement links TRBV19 to TRBJ2-3, with D unresolved. CDR1 and CDR2 from the germline V gene are LNHDA and SQIVND (reference sequence). The V and J ends lost 4 bases and 1 base respectively, with 12 bases between them. This CDR3 has 15 amino acids.

This chain links TRBV4-3 with TRBJ1-5, with D perhaps matching TRBD1 (5 bases). Trimming took off 4 bases at V and 3 bases at J, with 13 bases between the two ends. Germline assignment: CDR1 LGHNA and CDR2 YSLEER. CDR3 length: 15 amino acids. CDR3 protein: CASSLSGDSNQPQHF. DNA for the CDR3: TGCGCCAGCAGCCTCAGCGGGGACTCCAATCAGCCCCAGCATTTT.

The V call is TRBV11-3, the J call TRBJ2-1; no firm D call. Trimming removed 1 base from V and 6 bases from J, with 13 bases in between. The CDR3 consists of 15 residues. CDR1 is SGHNT and CDR2 is YENEEA in the germline V gene. Written as DNA, the CDR3 is TGTGCCAGCAGCTTAGGCCTGGCCTTTTCCAATGAGCAGTTCTTC. It codes for CASSLGLAFSNEQFF.

The chain employs TRBV28 and TRBJ2-7; either TRBD1 or TRBD2 may supply D (5 bases each). Trimming left V 3 bases short and J 2 bases short, with 14 bases between. CDR3 length: 15 residues. From germline, CDR1 is MDHEN and CDR2 SYDVKM. CDR3 protein: CASSFRVGGPYEQYF. CDR3 in DNA: TGTGCCAGCAGTTTTCGTGTTGGGGGTCCCTACGAGCAGTACTTC. The full variable domain, its missing parts supplied by reference TRBV28 and TRBJ2-7, is DVKVTQSSRYLVKRTGEKVFLECVQDMDHENMFWYRQDPGLGLRLIYFSYDVKMKEKGDIPEGYSVSREKKERFSLILESASTNQTSMYLCASSFRVGGPYEQYFGPGTRLTVT.

This chain links TRBV5-5 with TRBJ1-3; tentatively, D is TRBD1 (5 bases). This CDR3 is 14 amino acids long. Germline-derived CDR1 and CDR2 are SGHKS and YYEKEE (reference sequence). Trimming removed 2 bases from V and 0 bases from J, with 6 bases in between. The CDR3 bases are TGTGCCAGCAGCTTTGACAGCTCTGGAAACACCATATATTTT. Its protein product is CASSFDSSGNTIYF.

The chain joins TRBV4-1 to TRBJ2-7, with D maybe TRBD1 (5 bases). The CDR3 contains 15 residues. Trimming shortened V by 1 base and J by 5 bases, and 15 bases separated the two germline ends. In germline, CDR1 is MGHRA, CDR2 YSYEKL. CDR3 bases: TGCGCCAGCAGCCAAGGGCAGGGTTGGGGTAACGAGCAGTACTTC. Its protein product is CASSQGQGWGNEQYF.